These 5 T cell receptor beta chains were all obtained from the same sample, sequenced in a study of CD8+ T cells in alopecia areata. Following RNA extraction, reverse transcription yielded cDNA that acted as the sequencing template. Sequencing was performed with immunoSEQ multiplex PCR; in TCRdb, only in-frame clones are kept and a portion is missing. The profile covers more than 95,000 clones, with about 60% appearing a single time and around 2.8% taken by the ten largest. Sequenced sample: CD4+ T cells sorted from blood. The receptors were gathered from a human donor in good health.

The chain employs TRBV10-1 and TRBJ2-7, with D unresolved. This CDR3 contains 13 residues. The V and J ends lost 2 bases and 0 bases respectively, with 5 bases between them. Germline V gives CDR1 WNHNN, CDR2 SYGVQD (reference sequence). CDR3 residues: CASSEVGSYEQYF. CDR3 nucleotide sequence: TGCGCCAGCAGTGAGGTTGGCTCCTACGAGCAGTACTTC.

The V and J genes are TRBV5-1 and TRBJ1-2; a weak D match, TRBD1 (5 bases). Deletions cut 5 bases from V and 3 bases from J, with 11 bases between. Looked up from germline, CDR1 is SGHRS and CDR2 is YFSETQ. This CDR3 is built from 13 residues. The CDR3 DNA reads TGCGCCAGCAGTAAAGGGGTCGACTATGGCTACACCTTC. Amino acids: CASSKGVDYGYTF.

The chain is built from TRBV6-5 and TRBJ1-6; no reliable D call. Trimming took off 2 bases at V and 7 bases at J, with 15 bases between the two ends. The CDR3 totals 16 residues. CDR1 MNHEY and CDR2 SVGAGI come from the germline V gene. The DNA of the CDR3 is TGTGCCAGCAGTTACGAGAACCGGCCCCGGAATTCACCCCTCCACTTT. This encodes CASSYENRPRNSPLHF.

V gene TRBV7-9 combines with J gene TRBJ2-5, with 8 bases lining up with TRBD1. Germline loops: CDR1 SEHNR, CDR2 FQNEAQ (reference sequence). The length of the CDR3 is 16 residues. The J segment lost 3 bases and the V segment lost 1 base, leaving 7 bases of the junction unmatched. For the CDR3, the DNA is TGTGCCAGCAGCTTAGATGGACAGGGTGTGGAAGAGACCCAGTACTTC. It yields the protein CASSLDGQGVEETQYF.

CDR3 protein: CASSPGGDGANVLTF. CDR3 sequence (DNA): TGTGCCAGCAGTCCCGGGGGCGATGGGGCCAACGTCCTGACTTTC. V usage is TRBV2 and J usage is TRBJ2-6; the D gene could be TRBD1 or TRBD2 (6 bases each). The V and J ends lost 5 bases and 3 bases respectively, with 11 bases between them. CDR1 is SNHLY, CDR2 FYNNEI, per germline. The CDR3 loop spans 15 amino acids.